This entry describes one TCR beta chain. Its specificity is unknown. Different DNA sequences within this sample yield the same CDR3. The record originates from a study of cytomegalovirus exposure and HLA in healthy donors. The PCR employed 60 Vbeta primers together with 13 Jbeta primers. How the authors handled the data: Roughly 11 million shared chains were among the roughly 78 million unique TCR beta chains that a later analysis counted. Libraries were prepared by immunoSEQ multiplex PCR; TCRdb keeps only in-frame clonotypes and omits some of them. The DNA was the basis for D and trimming; V, J and clone size are from that table. This listing includes 45,000 or so clones. V lost 4 bases to trimming and J lost 2 bases, with 12 bases between them. Germline V CDR1 and CDR2: SNHLY, FYNNEI. The CDR3 is made up of 14 amino acids. Study outcomes and limitations: Being indistinguishable, some V segments were excluded, TRBV6-2 and TRBV6-3 among them. Donors belonging to an Asian-associated ancestry cluster reportedly showed fewer N-insertions in productive TCRs than the approximately 700-donor mean, according to what a later analysis found. Later analysis suggested links between common viral pathogens and several top significant clusters.

The TCR originated in a male donor in good health and CMV-seronegative. The chain joins TRBV2 to TRBJ2-7, with a tentative D call TRBD1 (5 bases). Sequencing used PBMCs. The CDR3 sequence is CASSGGSLAYEQYF. CDR3 nucleotides: TGTGCCAGCAGTGGGGGCTCCCTTGCCTACGAGCAGTACTTC. Using reference TRBV2 and TRBJ2-7 for the parts outside the CDR3, the full variable domain is EPEVTQTPSHQVTQMGQEVILRCVPISNHLYFYWYRQILGQKVEFLVSFYNNEISEKSEIFDDQFSVERPDGSNFTLKIRSTKLEDSAMYFCASSGGSLAYEQYFGPGTRLTVT.